The table lists the clone carrying this TCR beta chain with a few counts. Its antigen is unidentified. TCRdb reprocessed the reads with MiXCR, giving one entry per CDR3 protein. The data show approximately 500,000 distinct CDR3 sequences, 16% seen once. The sample comes from a study of T cell repertoires in cytomegalovirus infection. At the level of the study: Carrying CMV and the relevant HLA type showed in public TCR beta signatures.

The V gene's germline CDR1 is LGHDT and CDR2 YNNKEL (reference sequence). Between the trimmed V and J ends, which lost 0 bases and 0 bases, there was a span of 13 bases. This CDR3 is 17 amino acids long. The study, taken as a whole, reports: Cumulative public TCR beta family frequency identified carriers of CMV plus the relevant HLA. The ex vivo response was dominated by HLA-C-restricted CMV-specific TCR beta clonotypes.

This chain connects TRBV3-1 to TRBJ2-3; a weak D match, TRBD1 (5 bases). This TCR was recovered from a human donor in good health (CMV status not recorded). Some clones in this sample may be carry-over from other donors' samples. Material: CD8+ T cells from PBMCs. The CDR3 bases are TGTGCCAGCAGCCAAGAGGCAGGGCTCCTTAGCACAGATACGCAGTATTTT. Its translation: CASSQEAGLLSTDTQYF.